Shown below are 16 T cell receptor beta chains from a single sample sequenced in a study of blood T cell repertoires in COVID-19. Some clones are missing from TCRdb's copy, which holds only in-frame ones; the method was immunoSEQ multiplex PCR. The sample lists roughly 38,000 clones; about 76% were seen once. The sample taken for sequencing was peripheral blood. The receptors come from a man between 65 and 85 years old with active or convalescent COVID-19.

This chain links TRBV5-1 with TRBJ1-2, with a tentative D call TRBD1 (6 bases). The germline V gene has CDR1 SGHRS and CDR2 YFSETQ. The ends were cut back, 4 bases at V and 0 bases at J, with 10 bases in the middle. The CDR3 covers 14 residues. In nucleotides, the CDR3 is TGCGCCAGCAGCGAAGGACAGACTAACTATGGCTACACCTTC. Amino acid sequence: CASSEGQTNYGYTF.

The V and J genes are TRBV7-8 and TRBJ1-2; D may be TRBD1 (6 bases). The CDR3 extends over 16 amino acids. The germline V gene has CDR1 SGHVS and CDR2 FQNEAQ. V lost 0 bases and J lost 8, with 19 bases in between. The CDR3 sequence is CASSLAFTRGAGGYTF. DNA for the CDR3: TGTGCCAGCAGCTTAGCCTTCACCAGGGGCGCAGGGGGCTACACCTTC.

Of note for this clone: The limits of the CDR3 on the DNA are not certain, so only TCRdb's listed CDR3 is given. J is TRBJ2-2 and V is TRBV2; the D call TRBD2 from the table was never checked on the DNA. Germline V gene data show CDR1 as SNHLY and CDR2 as FYNNEI. The CDR3 is 12 residues long, counting both termini. CDR3 region: CASRLPPGSCFF.

V usage is TRBV7-9 and J usage is TRBJ2-3; 14 nucleotides line up with TRBD2. Unmatched junction bases numbered 6, after V lost 11 bases and J lost 5 bases. Germline loops: CDR1 SEHNR, CDR2 FQNEAQ (reference sequence). The CDR3 spans 14 residues. In DNA form, the CDR3 reads TGTGCCGGGGGACTAGCGGGGGCCGTAGATACGCAGTATTTT. Its translation is CAGGLAGAVDTQYF.

This chain joins TRBV11-2 and TRBJ1-2; 7 positions agree with TRBD1. Germline loops: CDR1 SGHAT, CDR2 FQNNGV. The V segment lost 2 bases and the J segment 8 bases; nucleotides outside the gene matches: 8. CDR3 size: 14 residues. The CDR3 coding sequence is TGTGCCAGCAGCTTATTGTTCCAGGGGGGAGGCTACACCTTC. It encodes CASSLLFQGGGYTF.

The genes are TRBV14 and TRBJ2-3; D might be TRBD2 (6 bases). The CDR3 sequence is 14 residues long. The V gene lost 3 bases and the J gene lost 4 bases, with 11 bases spanning the gap. The germline V gene has CDR1 SGHDN and CDR2 FVKESK. The CDR3 nucleotides are TGTGCCAGCAGCCAGGGAGGTGCGGCAGATACGCAGTATTTT. The encoded protein is CASSQGGAADTQYF.

DNA of the CDR3: TGCGCCAGCAGCTTGGGCGGGAACACTGAAGCTTTCTTT. Translation: CASSLGGNTEAFF. The J gene is TRBJ1-1, the V gene TRBV5-1; D gene unclear. Germline CDR1 SGHRS, CDR2 YFSETQ. Trimming left V 0 bases short and J 1 base short, with 4 bases between. CDR3 length: 13 residues.

The chain joins TRBV28 to TRBJ1-3; D uncertain. Germline lookup yields CDR1 MDHEN and CDR2 SYDVKM. The V gene lost 7 bases and the J gene lost 1 base, with 11 bases spanning the gap. The CDR3 runs 14 residues. The CDR3: CASTLAVSGNTIYF. The CDR3 DNA is TGTGCCAGCACCCTGGCTGTTTCTGGAAACACCATATATTTT.

V usage is TRBV2 and J usage is TRBJ1-1; D is unresolved. Trimming took off 6 bases at V and 3 bases at J, with 17 bases between the two ends. This CDR3 is built from 15 residues. CDR1 is SNHLY, CDR2 FYNNEI, per germline. The CDR3 sequence: CASRATPLGDTEAFF. The CDR3 coding sequence is TGTGCCAGCAGAGCGACCCCCTTAGGAGACACTGAAGCTTTCTTT.

The gene calls are TRBV6-5 and TRBJ1-4; 10 nucleotides match TRBD1. CDR1 MNHEY and CDR2 SVGAGI come from the germline V gene. CDR3 length equals 14 residues. V shed 9 bases and J 8 bases; nucleotides not matched to a gene: 9. Written as DNA, the CDR3 is TGTGCCAGTCGAGCCGGGACAGGGGAAGAAAAACTGTTTTTT. It translates to CASRAGTGEEKLFF.

This chain joins TRBV28 and TRBJ1-2; D call uncertain. V lost 7 bases to trimming and J lost 6 bases, with 12 bases between them. The CDR3 spans 12 residues. In germline, CDR1 is MDHEN, CDR2 SYDVKM. CDR3 region: CASNSAGDGYTF. In nucleotides, the CDR3 is TGTGCCAGCAACTCGGCAGGTGATGGCTACACCTTC.

The rearrangement links TRBV6-5 to TRBJ2-4; a possible D gene is TRBD1 (5 bases). V dropped 6 bases and J dropped 1 base, with 13 bases sitting between them. The CDR3 loop spans 15 amino acids. Germline loops: CDR1 MNHEY, CDR2 SVGAGI. The chain's CDR3 is CASSSGKGAKNIQYF. CDR3 DNA: TGTGCCAGCAGCTCAGGGAAGGGGGCCAAAAACATTCAGTACTTC.

The V gene is TRBV11-3, the J gene TRBJ1-1; TRBD1 might be the D (5 bases). Germline V gives CDR1 SGHNT, CDR2 YENEEA. Trimming stripped 4 bases from V and 5 bases from J, with 11 bases between. The CDR3 consists of 13 residues. CDR3: CASSWRGETEAFF. The CDR3 coding sequence is TGTGCCAGCAGCTGGCGGGGGGAGACTGAAGCTTTCTTT.

This clone has only a few counts. V is TRBV7-3 and J is TRBJ2-2; 9 bases match TRBD2. The CDR3 is 16 residues long. V lost 4 bases to trimming and J lost 6 bases; unmatched junction nucleotides: 9. The germline gives CDR1 SGHTA, CDR2 FQGTGA. This CDR3 reads CASSYSGGGGPGELFF. The CDR3 DNA follows: TGTGCCAGCAGCTATAGCGGGGGCGGGGGACCCGGGGAGCTGTTTTTT.

This clone has more than one count but fewer than ten. The genes are TRBV5-8 and TRBJ1-2, with TRBD1 matching over 9 bases. V was clipped by 0 bases and J by 7 bases; unmatched bases: 7. The CDR3 is made up of 15 amino acids. Germline V gives CDR1 SGHTS, CDR2 YDEGEE. The CDR3: CASSLDGTGKIGYTF. The CDR3 DNA is TGTGCCAGCAGCTTGGATGGGACAGGGAAGATTGGCTACACCTTC.

J is TRBJ1-4 and V is TRBV4-2; D is unclear. This CDR3 spans 14 amino acids. Germline V gene sequence: CDR1 LGHNA, CDR2 YNFKEQ. Deletions cut 5 bases from V and 6 bases from J, with 13 bases between. The CDR3 loop is CASSSNTGDEKLFF. CDR3 coding DNA: TGTGCCAGCAGCTCTAATACCGGGGATGAAAAACTGTTTTTT.